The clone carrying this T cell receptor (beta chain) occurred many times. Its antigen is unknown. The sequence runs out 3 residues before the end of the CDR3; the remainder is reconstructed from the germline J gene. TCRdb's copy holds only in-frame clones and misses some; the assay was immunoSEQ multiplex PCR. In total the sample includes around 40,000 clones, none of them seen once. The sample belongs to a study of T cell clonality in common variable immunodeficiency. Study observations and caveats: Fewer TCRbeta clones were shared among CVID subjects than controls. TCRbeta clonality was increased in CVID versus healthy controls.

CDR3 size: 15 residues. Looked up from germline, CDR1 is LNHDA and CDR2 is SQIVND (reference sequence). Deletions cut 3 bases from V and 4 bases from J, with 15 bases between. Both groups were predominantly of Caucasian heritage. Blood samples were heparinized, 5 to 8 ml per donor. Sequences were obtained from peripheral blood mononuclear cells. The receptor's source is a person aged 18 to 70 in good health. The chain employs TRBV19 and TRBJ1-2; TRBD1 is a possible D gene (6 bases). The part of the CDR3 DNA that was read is TGTGCCAGTAGTATTGGTGGGACATCTCCCTATGGC. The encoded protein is CASSIGGTSPYG. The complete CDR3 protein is CASSIGGTSPYGYTF.